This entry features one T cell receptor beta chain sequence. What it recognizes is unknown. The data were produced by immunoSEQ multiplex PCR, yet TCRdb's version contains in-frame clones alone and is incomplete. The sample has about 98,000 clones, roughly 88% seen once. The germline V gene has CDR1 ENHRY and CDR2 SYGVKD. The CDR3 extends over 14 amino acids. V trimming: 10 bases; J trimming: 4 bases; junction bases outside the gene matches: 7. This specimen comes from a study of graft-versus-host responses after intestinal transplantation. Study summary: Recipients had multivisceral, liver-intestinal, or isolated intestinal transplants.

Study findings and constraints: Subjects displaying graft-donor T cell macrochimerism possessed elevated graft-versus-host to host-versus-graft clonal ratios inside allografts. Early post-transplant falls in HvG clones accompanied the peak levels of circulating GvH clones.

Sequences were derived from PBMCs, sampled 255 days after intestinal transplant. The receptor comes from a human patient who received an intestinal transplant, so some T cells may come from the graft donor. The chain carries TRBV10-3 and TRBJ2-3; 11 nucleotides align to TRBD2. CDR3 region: CATKTSGESDTQYF. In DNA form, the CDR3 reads TGTGCCACGAAGACTAGCGGGGAATCAGATACGCAGTATTTT.